This TCR beta chain was captured by sequencing in a study of CD8 T cells in ankylosing spondylitis. General study results and limits: Blood from ankylosing spondylitis patients appeared to carry a characteristic eight-variant TCR beta motif. The authors reported significant enrichment of disease-linked clones in matched ankylosing spondylitis synovial fluid.

TCRdb passed the 5' RACE reads through MiXCR, listing each CDR3 protein once. The sample lists fewer than 180,000 distinct CDR3 sequences, about 42% occurring once. V shed 4 bases and J shed 2 bases, with 19 bases lying between them. CDR1 SGHKS and CDR2 YYEKEE come from the germline V gene (reference sequence). The CDR3 totals 16 residues. For this clonotype: Its antigen is undetermined.

The rearrangement links TRBV5-5 to TRBJ2-7, with a possible D match to TRBD1 (7 bases). The clonotype was recovered from a male donor with ankylosing spondylitis. The sample taken for sequencing was synovial fluid, either unsorted or a sorted T cell fraction (not recorded which). CDR3 amino acids: CASSGTGQRAPYEQYF. CDR3 sequence (DNA): TGTGCCAGCAGCGGCACGGGACAGCGGGCCCCCTACGAGCAGTACTTC. The full variable domain, in which reference TRBV5-5 and TRBJ2-7 provide the parts outside the CDR3, is DAGVTQSPTHLIKTRGQQVTLRCSPISGHKSVSWYQQVLGQGPQFIFQYYEKEERGRGNFPDRFSARQFPNYSSELNVNALLLGDSALYLCASSGTGQRAPYEQYFGPGTRLTVT.